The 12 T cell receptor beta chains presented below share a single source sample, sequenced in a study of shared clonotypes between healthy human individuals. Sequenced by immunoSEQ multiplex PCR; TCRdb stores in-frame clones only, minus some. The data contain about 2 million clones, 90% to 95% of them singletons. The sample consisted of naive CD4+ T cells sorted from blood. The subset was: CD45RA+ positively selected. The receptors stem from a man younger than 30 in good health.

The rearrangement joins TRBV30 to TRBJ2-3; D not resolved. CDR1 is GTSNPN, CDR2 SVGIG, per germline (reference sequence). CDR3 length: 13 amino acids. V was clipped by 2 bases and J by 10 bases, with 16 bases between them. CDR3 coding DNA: TGTGCCTGGAGTATCCAGGACGGAATGGCGCAGTATTTT. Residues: CAWSIQDGMAQYF.

The CDR3 is CAWTGGNSNQPQHF. CDR3 nucleotide sequence: TGTGCCTGGACAGGGGGAAATAGCAATCAGCCCCAGCATTTT. The V call is TRBV30, the J call TRBJ1-5; the match to TRBD1 covers 7 bases. CDR1 is GTSNPN and CDR2 is SVGIG in the germline V gene (reference sequence). After removal of 4 bases from V and 0 bases from J, the junction contained 3 bases not matched to a gene. This CDR3 is 14 amino acids long. The full variable domain, completed using reference TRBV30 and TRBJ1-5, is SQTIHQWPATLVQPVGSPLSLECTVEGTSNPNLYWYRQAAGRGLQLLFYSVGIGQISSEVPQNLSASRPQDRQFILSSKKLLLSDSGFYLCAWTGGNSNQPQHFGDGTRLSIL.

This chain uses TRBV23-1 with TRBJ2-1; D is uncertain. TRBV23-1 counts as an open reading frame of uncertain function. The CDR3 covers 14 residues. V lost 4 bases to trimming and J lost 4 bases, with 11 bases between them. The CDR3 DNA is TGCGCCAGCAGTCCATGCTTGGGATACAATGAGCAGTTCTTC. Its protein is CASSPCLGYNEQFF.

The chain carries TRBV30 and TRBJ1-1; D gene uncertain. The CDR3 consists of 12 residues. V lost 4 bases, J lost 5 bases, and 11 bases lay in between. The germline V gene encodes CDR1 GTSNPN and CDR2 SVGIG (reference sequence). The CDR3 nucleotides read TGTGCCTGGAACCCTGGTGTAACTGAAGCTTTCTTT. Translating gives CAWNPGVTEAFF.

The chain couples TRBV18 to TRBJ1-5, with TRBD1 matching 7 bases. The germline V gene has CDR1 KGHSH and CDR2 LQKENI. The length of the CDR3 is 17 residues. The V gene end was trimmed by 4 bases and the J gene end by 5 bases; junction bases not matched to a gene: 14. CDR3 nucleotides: TGTGCCAGCTCACTTCTACTGACAGGGAACCCCGATCAGCCCCAGCATTTT. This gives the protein CASSLLLTGNPDQPQHF.

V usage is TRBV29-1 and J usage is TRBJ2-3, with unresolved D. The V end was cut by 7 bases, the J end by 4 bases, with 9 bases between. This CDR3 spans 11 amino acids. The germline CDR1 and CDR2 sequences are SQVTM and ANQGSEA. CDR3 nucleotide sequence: TGCAGCGCAGCCGCAGCAGATACGCAGTATTTT. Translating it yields CSAAAADTQYF.

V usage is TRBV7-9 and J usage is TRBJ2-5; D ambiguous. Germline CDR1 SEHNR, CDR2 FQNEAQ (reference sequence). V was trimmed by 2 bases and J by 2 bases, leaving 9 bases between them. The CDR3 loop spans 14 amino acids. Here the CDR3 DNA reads TGTGCCAGCAGCTTACGGGCGGAACAAGAGACCCAGTACTTC. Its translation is CASSLRAEQETQYF.

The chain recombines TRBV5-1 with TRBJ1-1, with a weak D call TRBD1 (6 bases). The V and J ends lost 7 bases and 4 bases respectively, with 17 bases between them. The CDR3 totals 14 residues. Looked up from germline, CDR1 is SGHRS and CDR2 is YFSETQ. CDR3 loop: CASGLGQGFTEAFF. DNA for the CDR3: TGCGCCAGCGGGTTGGGCCAGGGGTTCACTGAAGCTTTCTTT.

CDR3 amino acids: CASSLSSISYEQYF. CDR3 DNA sequence: TGCGCCAGCAGCTTGTCAAGCATTTCCTACGAGCAGTACTTC. The chain recombines TRBV5-1 with TRBJ2-7; D remains ambiguous. The CDR3 has 14 amino acids. Germline assignment: CDR1 SGHRS and CDR2 YFSETQ. V lost 1 base and J lost 1, with 9 bases in between.

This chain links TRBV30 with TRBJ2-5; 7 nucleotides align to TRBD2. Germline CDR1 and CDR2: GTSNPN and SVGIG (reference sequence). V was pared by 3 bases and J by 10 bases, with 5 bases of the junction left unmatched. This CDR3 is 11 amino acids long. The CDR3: CAWSIGGVQYF. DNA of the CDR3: TGTGCCTGGAGCATTGGGGGGGTCCAGTACTTC.

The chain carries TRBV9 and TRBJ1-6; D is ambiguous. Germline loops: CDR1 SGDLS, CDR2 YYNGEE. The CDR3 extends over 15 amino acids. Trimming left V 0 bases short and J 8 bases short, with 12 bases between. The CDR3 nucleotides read TGTGCCAGCAGCGTAGCCAGGTCTATAGATTCACCCCTCCACTTT. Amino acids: CASSVARSIDSPLHF.

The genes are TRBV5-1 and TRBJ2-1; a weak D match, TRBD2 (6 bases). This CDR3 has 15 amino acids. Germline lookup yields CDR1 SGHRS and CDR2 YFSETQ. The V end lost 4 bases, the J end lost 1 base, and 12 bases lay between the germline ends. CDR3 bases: TGCGCCAGCAGCCAGGAGGGCAGTTCCTACAATGAGCAGTTCTTC. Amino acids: CASSQEGSSYNEQFF.